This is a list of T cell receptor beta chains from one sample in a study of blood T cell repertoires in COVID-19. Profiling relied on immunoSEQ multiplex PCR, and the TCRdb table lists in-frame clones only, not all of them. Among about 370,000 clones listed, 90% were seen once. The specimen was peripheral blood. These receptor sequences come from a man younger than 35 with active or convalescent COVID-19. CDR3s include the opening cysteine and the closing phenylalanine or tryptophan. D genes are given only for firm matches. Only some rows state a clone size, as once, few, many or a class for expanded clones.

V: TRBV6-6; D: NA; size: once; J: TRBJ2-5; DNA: TGTGCCAGCAGTCCCCCCCTGGTCAGCGGAGGTGGAGAGACCCAGTACTTC; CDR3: CASSPPLVSGGGETQYF
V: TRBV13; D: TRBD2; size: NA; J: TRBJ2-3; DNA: TGTGCCAGCAGCTTAGCGCTAGCGGGACGTGGCGATACGCAGTATTTT; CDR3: CASSLALAGRGDTQYF
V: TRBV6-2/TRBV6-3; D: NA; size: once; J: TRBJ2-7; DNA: TGTGCCAGCAGCCGAGCCTACGAGCAGTACTTC; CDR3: CASSRAYEQYF
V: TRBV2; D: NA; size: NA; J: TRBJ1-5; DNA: TGTGCCAGCAGTGAAGAAGTTAGTCCCCAGCATTTT; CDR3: CASSEEVSPQHF
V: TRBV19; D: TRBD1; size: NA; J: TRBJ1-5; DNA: TGTGCCAGTAGTATGGGACAGAAGTGGGAGCCCCAGCATTTT; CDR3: CASSMGQKWEPQHF
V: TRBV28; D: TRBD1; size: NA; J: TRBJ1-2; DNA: TGTGCCAGCAGTGTATGGGACAGGGATTACTATGGCTACACCTTC; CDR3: CASSVWDRDYYGYTF
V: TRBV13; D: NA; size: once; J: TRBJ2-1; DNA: TGTGCCAGCAGCCCTCTCGACGGAGCCTACAATGAGCAGTTCTTC; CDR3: CASSPLDGAYNEQFF
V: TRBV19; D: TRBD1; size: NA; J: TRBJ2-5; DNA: TGTGCCAGTACCTCAGACAGGGGGCGTGGAGAGACCCAGTACTTC; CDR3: CASTSDRGRGETQYF
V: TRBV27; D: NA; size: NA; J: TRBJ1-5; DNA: TGTGCCAGCAGTCATAGAAGCAATCAGCCCCAGCATTTT; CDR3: CASSHRSNQPQHF
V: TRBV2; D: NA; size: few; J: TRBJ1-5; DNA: TGTGCCAGCAACGGGGGAGTGGGGAATCAGCCCCAGCATTTT; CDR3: CASNGGVGNQPQHF
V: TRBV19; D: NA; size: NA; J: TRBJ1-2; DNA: TGTGCCAGTAGTAACTTTGTCGATGGTGGCTACACCTTC; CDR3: CASSNFVDGGYTF